These 26 T cell receptor beta chains originate from one sample sequenced in a study of a mutant IDH1 vaccine in newly diagnosed glioma. Antigens for these TCRs are unknown. The repertoire was sequenced with immunoSEQ multiplex PCR; TCRdb's copy has only in-frame clones and lacks some. The sample contains around 25,000 clones, around 80% of which appear only once. The time point is: week 5, during vaccination. Every single dose of the vaccine, 300 ug of mutant IDH1 20-mer peptide, came with topical imiquimod. The source material was PBMCs, sampled from a glioma patient whose treatment included an IDH1 peptide vaccine. These receptors were taken from a man aged 40-55 years with glioma. Some clones in this sample may be carry-over from other donors' samples.

This rearrangement joins TRBV4-2 to TRBJ2-6, with D possibly being TRBD2 (6 bases). Germline lookup yields CDR1 LGHNA and CDR2 YNFKEQ. This CDR3 spans 16 amino acids. V was cut by 0 bases and J by 4 bases, with 10 bases left in between. CDR3 sequence (DNA): TGTGCCAGCAGCCAAGATGCGGGGAGCGGGGCCAACGTCCTGACTTTC. Amino acid sequence: CASSQDAGSGANVLTF.

This clone came up a few times. The rearrangement links TRBV14 to TRBJ1-2; D may be TRBD1 (6 bases). Between the trimmed V and J ends, which lost 1 base and 3 bases, there was a span of 15 bases. CDR1 and CDR2 from the germline V gene are SGHDN and FVKESK. The CDR3 loop spans 16 amino acids. CDR3 residues: CASSQGPGTSDYGYTF. The DNA for the CDR3 is TGTGCCAGCAGCCAAGGGCCCGGGACATCGGACTATGGCTACACCTTC.

J is TRBJ1-2 and V is TRBV7-9, with 7 bases lining up with TRBD1. This CDR3 region has 15 residues. Germline CDR1 SEHNR, CDR2 FQNEAQ (reference sequence). V gave up 4 bases and J gave up 7 bases; unmatched junction bases: 12. The DNA of the CDR3 is TGTGCCAGCAGCTCATACAGGGGACCCAGGGGTGGCTACACCTTC. Translating it yields CASSSYRGPRGGYTF.

The sample holds one count of this clone. V usage is TRBV5-1 and J usage is TRBJ1-1; tentatively, D is TRBD1 (6 bases). The CDR3 totals 16 residues. The ends were cut back, 0 bases at V and 5 bases at J, with 17 bases in the middle. Looked up from germline, CDR1 is SGHRS and CDR2 is YFSETQ. CDR3 sequence (DNA): TGCGCCAGCAGCTTGGGGGGGGCTGAGGGACAAACTGAAGCTTTCTTT. It is translated as CASSLGGAEGQTEAFF. Variable domain in full (rest from reference TRBV5-1 and TRBJ1-1): KAGVTQTPRYLIKTRGQQVTLSCSPISGHRSVSWYQQTPGQGLQFLFEYFSETQRNKGNFPGRFSGRQFSNSRSEMNVSTLELGDSALYLCASSLGGAEGQTEAFFGQGTRLTVV.

The chain links TRBV18 to TRBJ2-7, with unresolved D. V lost 3 bases, J lost 2 bases, and 8 bases lay in between. Germline V lookup: CDR1 KGHSH, CDR2 LQKENI. The CDR3 is made up of 13 amino acids. Here the CDR3 DNA reads TGTGCCAGCTCACCTCCGGCAGCCTACGAGCAGTACTTC. Translated: CASSPPAAYEQYF.

The chain is built from TRBV6-6 and TRBJ1-5, with D unresolved. Per the germline V gene, CDR1 is MNHNY and CDR2 is SVGAGI (reference sequence). The length of the CDR3 is 15 residues. V was pared by 7 bases and J by 4 bases, with 17 bases between. CDR3 amino acids: CASTGTRGGNQPQHF. The CDR3, as DNA: TGTGCCAGCACCGGTACCCGAGGAGGTAATCAGCCCCAGCATTTT.

The chain is built from TRBV4-2 and TRBJ1-4; TRBD1 matches 8 bases. CDR1 LGHNA and CDR2 YNFKEQ come from the germline V gene. The CDR3 length is 16 residues. After removal of 0 bases from V and 5 bases from J, the junction contained 5 bases not matched to a gene. CDR3 protein: CASSQEDRGSNEKLFF. DNA for the CDR3: TGTGCCAGCAGCCAAGAAGACAGGGGATCGAATGAAAAACTGTTTTTT.

The rearrangement uses TRBV28 and TRBJ2-7; no definite D call. Trimming took off 8 bases at V and 5 bases at J, with 16 bases between the two ends. The germline V gene encodes CDR1 MDHEN and CDR2 SYDVKM. The CDR3 spans 13 residues. This chain's CDR3 is CASLSSSSDEQYF. In nucleotides, the CDR3 is TGTGCCAGCCTTTCTTCCTCGTCGGACGAGCAGTACTTC.

The V call is TRBV29-1, the J call TRBJ1-4; 11 bases match TRBD1. Germline assignment: CDR1 SQVTM and CDR2 ANQGSEA. Unmatched junction bases numbered 8, after V lost 3 bases and J lost 8 bases. The CDR3 is 15 amino acids. The CDR3 DNA is TGCAGCGTTGAGGACGGACAGGGGGCCGAAGAAAAACTGTTTTTT. Its translation is CSVEDGQGAEEKLFF. Together with reference TRBV29-1 and TRBJ1-4, the CDR3 gives the full variable domain: SAVISQKPSRDICQRGTSLTIQCQVDSQVTMMFWYRQQPGQSLTLIATANQGSEATYESGFVIDKFPISRPNLTFSTLTVSNMSPEDSSIYLCSVEDGQGAEEKLFFGSGTQLSVL.

The V gene is TRBV9, the J gene TRBJ1-1; D ambiguous. CDR3 length: 14 residues. Trimming left V 4 bases short and J 5 bases short, with 15 bases between. Germline V gene data show CDR1 as SGDLS and CDR2 as YYNGEE. The CDR3 sequence: CASSLTERRTEAFF. CDR3 sequence (DNA): TGTGCCAGCAGCCTAACTGAGCGACGAACTGAAGCTTTCTTT.

The V call is TRBV29-1, the J call TRBJ2-1; D may be TRBD1 (6 bases). CDR1 SQVTM and CDR2 ANQGSEA come from the germline V gene. Trimming shortened V by 1 base and J by 2 bases, and 12 bases separated the two germline ends. CDR3 size: 15 residues. In DNA form, the CDR3 reads TGCAGCGTTGAAGGCGCCGGACAGACCTACAATGAGCAGTTCTTC. Encoded protein: CSVEGAGQTYNEQFF.

J is TRBJ1-1 and V is TRBV10-1, with TRBD1 as a possible D gene (6 bases). The germline V and J ends were trimmed by 8 bases and 4 bases, with 17 bases remaining between them. CDR1 and CDR2 (germline): WNHNN, SYGVQD (reference sequence). This CDR3 has 14 amino acids. The CDR3 loop is CASLTGQGGTEAFF. DNA for the CDR3: TGCGCCAGCTTAACGGGGCAAGGGGGCACTGAAGCTTTCTTT.

V gene TRBV5-1 combines with J gene TRBJ2-7, with TRBD1 identical over 9 bases. Germline CDR1 SGHRS, CDR2 YFSETQ. V lost 0 bases and J lost 4; bases outside the gene matches: 8. This CDR3 is built from 16 residues. This CDR3 is CASSLAVRDRDYEQYF. In nucleotides, the CDR3 is TGCGCCAGCAGCTTGGCAGTCCGGGACAGGGATTACGAGCAGTACTTC. The full variable domain, rest sourced from reference TRBV5-1 and TRBJ2-7, is KAGVTQTPRYLIKTRGQQVTLSCSPISGHRSVSWYQQTPGQGLQFLFEYFSETQRNKGNFPGRFSGRQFSNSRSEMNVSTLELGDSALYLCASSLAVRDRDYEQYFGPGTRLTVT.

The rearrangement uses TRBV19 and TRBJ1-2; possible D gene TRBD1, 6 bases. Germline V lookup: CDR1 LNHDA, CDR2 SQIVND (reference sequence). There are 13 residues in the CDR3. Trimming left V 5 bases short and J 3 bases short, with 10 bases between. The CDR3 bases are TGTGCCAGTAGTCATAGGACAGACTATGGCTACACCTTC. Translation: CASSHRTDYGYTF. Full variable domain (rest looked up from reference TRBV19 and TRBJ1-2): DGGITQSPKYLFRKEGQNVTLSCEQNLNHDAMYWYRQDPGQGLRLIYYSQIVNDFQKGDIAEGYSVSREKKESFPLTVTSAQKNPTAFYLCASSHRTDYGYTFGSGTRLTVV.

Remarks on this clone: The same CDR3 also results from other DNA sequences found in this sample. The chain combines TRBV30 with TRBJ1-2; the D gene is possibly TRBD1 (5 bases). Germline values: CDR1 GTSNPN, CDR2 SVGIG (reference sequence). The CDR3 has 14 residues. Trimming pared 0 bases from V and 1 base from J, leaving 9 bases between. The CDR3: CAWSVLGRNYGYTF. The CDR3 DNA sequence: TGTGCCTGGAGTGTCTTGGGACGTAACTATGGCTACACCTTC.

The J gene is TRBJ1-6, the V gene TRBV18; a possible D gene is TRBD1 (5 bases). Germline V gene lookup returns CDR1 KGHSH and CDR2 LQKENI. The V end was cut by 3 bases, the J end by 8 bases, with 14 bases between. CDR3 size: 15 residues. This CDR3 reads CASSPRQRGDSPLHF. The CDR3 bases are TGTGCCAGCTCACCCCGCCAAAGGGGTGATTCACCCCTCCACTTT.

The chain uses TRBV19 and TRBJ1-2; no definite D call. Trimming pared 1 base from V and 8 bases from J, leaving 8 bases between. This CDR3 is built from 12 residues. CDR1 is LNHDA and CDR2 is SQIVND in the germline V gene (reference sequence). CDR3 region: CASSIGAVGYTF. The CDR3 DNA follows: TGTGCCAGTAGTATAGGGGCTGTCGGCTACACCTTC.

The CDR3 sequence: CASSQVRGGWGTEAFF. The DNA of the CDR3 is TGTGCCAGCAGCCAAGTGAGAGGGGGCTGGGGCACTGAAGCTTTCTTT. V usage is TRBV14 and J usage is TRBJ1-1, with 7 bases matching TRBD1. The germline V gene has CDR1 SGHDN and CDR2 FVKESK. The CDR3 totals 16 residues. V shed 1 base and J 4 bases; nucleotides not matched to a gene: 9. Supplemented by reference TRBV14 and TRBJ1-1, the full variable domain reads EAGVTQFPSHSVIEKGQTVTLRCDPISGHDNLYWYRRVMGKEIKFLLHFVKESKQDESGMPNNRFLAERTGGTYSTLKVQPAELEDSGVYFCASSQVRGGWGTEAFFGQGTRLTVV.

The CDR3 DNA is TGTGCCATCAGTGAGTCCCAGGGCATGAACACTGAAGCTTTCTTT. The encoded protein is CAISESQGMNTEAFF. This chain joins TRBV10-3 and TRBJ1-1; a possible D gene is TRBD1 (5 bases). V was shortened by 0 bases and J by 0 bases, with 8 bases between the two germline ends. The CDR3 is 15 residues long. Germline assignment: CDR1 ENHRY and CDR2 SYGVKD.

The chain is built from TRBV5-4 and TRBJ1-1; D perhaps matches TRBD1 (5 bases). The CDR3 totals 14 residues. V was shortened by 3 bases and J by 3 bases, with 12 bases between the two germline ends. Germline V lookup: CDR1 SGHNT, CDR2 YYREEE (reference sequence). CDR3 nucleotide sequence: TGTGCCAGCAGCTCTCGACTGGGGGACACTGAAGCTTTCTTT. It specifies CASSSRLGDTEAFF.

The rearrangement uses TRBV11-2 and TRBJ1-1, with a tentative D call TRBD1 (5 bases). There are 14 residues in the CDR3. CDR1 and CDR2 from the germline V gene are SGHAT and FQNNGV. V lost 2 bases and J 8 bases, leaving 15 bases between the germline ends. The CDR3 reads CASSLNFGDDEAFF. CDR3 DNA sequence: TGTGCCAGCAGCTTAAACTTCGGGGACGACGAAGCTTTCTTT.

A single count supports this clone. CDR3: CASSKGGQGASYEQYF. Here the CDR3 DNA reads TGCGCCAGCAGCAAAGGGGGACAGGGGGCTTCCTACGAGCAGTACTTC. V and J are TRBV10-1 and TRBJ2-7; 12 nucleotides agree with TRBD1. This CDR3 region has 16 residues. The trim removed 6 bases at V and 1 base at J, leaving 7 bases unmatched. Germline V gives CDR1 WNHNN, CDR2 SYGVQD (reference sequence).

The chain is built from TRBV30 and TRBJ2-7; the D is unclear. Trimming took off 3 bases at V and 6 bases at J, with 12 bases between the two ends. Germline lookup yields CDR1 GTSNPN and CDR2 SVGIG (reference sequence). This CDR3 spans 12 amino acids. CDR3 in DNA: TGTGCCTGGAGCCAAAGGATAGGCGAGCAGTACTTC. Encoded protein: CAWSQRIGEQYF.

The rearrangement links TRBV5-4 to TRBJ2-5; D ambiguous. TRBJ2-7 explains the end of the DNA better; the J call may be wrong. The CDR3 has 14 residues. Germline assignment: CDR1 SGHNT and CDR2 YYREEE (reference sequence). CDR3 region: CASSPTRSSYEQYF. The CDR3 DNA reads as TGTGCCAGCAGCCCCACCCGGAGCTCCTACGAGCAGTACTTC.

V and J are TRBV27 and TRBJ2-5; 9 bases align to TRBD1. The junction had 9 bases not matched to a gene; V was cut back by 3 bases and J by 4 bases. The CDR3 is 16 residues long. Germline loops: CDR1 MNHEY, CDR2 SMNVEV (reference sequence). The CDR3 here is CASSFRTGDGGETQYF. CDR3 DNA: TGTGCCAGCAGTTTCCGGACAGGGGATGGGGGAGAGACCCAGTACTTC.

This clone showed up just a few times. The chain employs TRBV6-5 and TRBJ2-5; 7 nucleotides match TRBD1. Per germline, CDR1 MNHEY and CDR2 SVGAGI. CDR3 length equals 14 residues. V lost 7 bases to trimming and J lost 0 bases; unmatched junction nucleotides: 5. The chain's CDR3 is CASNPTGYQETQYF. CDR3 coding DNA: TGTGCCAGCAACCCGACAGGGTACCAAGAGACCCAGTACTTC.